A single T cell receptor beta chain is shown here with its context. Its antigen is not yet known. Base qualities are not recorded, but no much larger clone differs from it by a single base. This sample is part of a study of technical replicates of blood from a handful of donors listed by TCRdb under 2017. Preparation of the library involved the immunoSEQ multiplex PCR assay. Sourced from immuneACCESS, this table was stored by TCRdb with only in-frame sequences that have V and J called. A share of the clones is absent; for the studies checked, an unresolved V gene accounts for under half, and the remainder has no known explanation. Present in this sample are 7,500 to 8,500 clones, roughly 90% of which were seen just once. About 12% of the sample is taken by the ten largest. CDR1 and CDR2, per the germline V gene, are SNHLY and FYNNEI. The CDR3 covers 11 residues, taking in both the cysteine and the phenylalanine. The kept DNA is CDR3 alone, 33 bases in frame from the first base. Trimming at the junction amounts to 7 bases on V and 10 bases on J, and the germline ends lie 11 bases apart.

The source material was PBMCs. This receptor was taken from a human donor in good health. The sequence is built from TRBV2 and TRBJ2-1; confidence is insufficient to name the D gene. The CDR3 here reads CASKDQVEQFF. The DNA sequence is given as TGTGCCAGCAAAGATCAGGTGGAGCAGTTCTTC.